The clone carrying this TCR beta chain was recorded a few times. The antigen is undetermined. Cultured CD4+ T cell DNA was sequenced using the Oncomine TCR Beta short-read assay. One entry per CDR3 protein results from TCRdb running MiXCR on the PCR reads. The table shows about 13,000 distinct CDR3 sequences, with 29% occurring only once. This entry is derived from a study of vaccination and CD4 T cells after COVID-19. Whole-study context: Overlapping peptides of the spike proteins of SARS-CoV-2, HCoV-NL63, HCoV-OC43 and HCoV-229E were used for cell stimulation. General observations from the study: Post-vaccination, and not before, a median approximately 89% of reactive clones appeared in convalescent patients.

As for treatment: approximately 10-day PBMC culture with coronavirus spike peptide pools or control peptides (ViraFEST assay). TCR sequencing followed the expansion of antigen-specific T cells with peptide pools in ViraFEST. Healthy recipients of the vaccine lacked prior SARS-CoV-2 infection, as demonstrated by nucleocapsid antibodies that were negative both before and after vaccination. CDR3 length equals 14 residues. Germline V gene lookup returns CDR1 MNHNS and CDR2 SASEGT. Losses at the gene ends were 5 bases for V and 5 bases for J; bases not matched to a gene: 5. Sequencing used CD4+ T cells from blood, cultured in vitro, obtained before SARS-CoV-2 vaccination. V is TRBV6-1 and J is TRBJ1-2; 10 nucleotides line up with TRBD1. This sequence originates from a human donor who received a COVID-19 vaccine. The CDR3 is CASSPGQGKYGYTF. The CDR3 DNA is TGTGCCAGCAGTCCGGGACAGGGGAAATATGGCTACACCTTC.